This paragraph reports one TCR beta chain. The antigen is unknown. This sample stems from a study of response to subunit inactivated influenza vaccine. General study points: Each seasonal flu vaccination may recruit only limited new T cells, authors suggested.

TCRdb re-derived calls from the RT-PCR reads in MiXCR, one entry per CDR3 protein. The sample gives more than 250,000 distinct CDR3 sequences, around a fifth of which show up once; roughly 10% is in the top ten. Germline CDR1 and CDR2: GTSNPN and SVGIG (reference sequence). Trimming left V 0 bases short and J 6 bases short, with 14 bases between. The CDR3 is made up of 14 amino acids. V is TRBV30 and J is TRBJ1-2, with D perhaps matching TRBD1 (6 bases). This specimen was PBMCs from blood, taken less than 22 months after vaccination. This receptor was obtained from a man between 50 and 75 years old who received an inactivated influenza vaccine. Here the CDR3 DNA reads TGTGCCTGGAGTGTACTGGGGGCTCGGAATGGCTACACCTTC. Translated, it gives CAWSVLGARNGYTF.